These 12 T cell receptor beta chains were all obtained from the same sample, sequenced in a study of shared clonotypes between healthy human individuals. The assay was immunoSEQ multiplex PCR, and TCRdb's table has in-frame clones only and misses some. The sample carries about 1,900,000 clones, about 95% recorded once. Positively selected for CCR7, the CD45RO-negative cells used as naive CD8 cells excluded terminally differentiated effector memory CD45RA+ cells. The sequencing sample was made of naive CD8+ T cells sorted from blood. These receptors came from a man between 18 and 35 years old in good health.

The chain recombines TRBV11-2 with TRBJ1-2; unclear D gene. CDR1 and CDR2 (germline): SGHAT, FQNNGV. This CDR3 comprises 12 residues. The V end lost 2 bases, the J end lost 8 bases, and 9 bases lay between the germline ends. The CDR3 nucleotides read TGTGCCAGCAGCTTATATTTAGAGGGCTACACCTTC. Translated: CASSLYLEGYTF.

The chain uses TRBV5-6 and TRBJ2-1, with 11 bases identical to TRBD1. The V gene's germline CDR1 is SGHDT and CDR2 YYEEEE. V shed 3 bases, J shed 6 bases, and the junction held 2 bases outside the gene matches. The length of the CDR3 is 14 residues. Here the CDR3 DNA reads TGTGCCAGCAGCTCGGGACAGGGGGTCAATGAGCAGTTCTTC. Translation gives CASSSGQGVNEQFF.

The chain has TRBV5-6 and TRBJ2-3; the match to TRBD2 covers 13 bases. CDR1 SGHDT and CDR2 YYEEEE come from the germline V gene. This CDR3 spans 14 amino acids. V shed 4 bases, J shed 5 bases, and the junction held 1 base outside the gene matches. CDR3: CASSGLAGVDTQYF. The CDR3 DNA reads as TGTGCCAGCAGCGGACTAGCGGGAGTAGATACGCAGTATTTT.

The V call is TRBV7-8, the J call TRBJ1-5; D gene unclear. The CDR3 runs 14 residues. Germline CDR1 is SGHVS and CDR2 is FQNEAQ. V lost 5 bases, J lost 0 bases, and 8 bases lay in between. CDR3 loop: CASSPGSSNQPQHF. CDR3 sequence (DNA): TGTGCCAGCAGCCCTGGATCTAGCAATCAGCCCCAGCATTTT. Variable domain in full (rest from reference TRBV7-8 and TRBJ1-5): GAGVSQSPRYKVAKRGQDVALRCDPISGHVSLFWYQQALGQGPEFLTYFQNEAQLDKSGLPSDRFFAERPEGSVSTLKIQRTQQEDSAVYLCASSPGSSNQPQHFGDGTRLSIL.

The chain couples TRBV11-2 to TRBJ2-5; no clear D. The germline CDR1 and CDR2 sequences are SGHAT and FQNNGV. The V end lost 1 base, the J end lost 12 bases, and 12 bases lay between the germline ends. This CDR3 contains 12 residues. The CDR3 spells CASSLGTAIKYF. CDR3 DNA sequence: TGTGCCAGCAGCTTAGGCACAGCAATCAAGTACTTC.

The V call is TRBV2, the J call TRBJ2-7, with 8 positions matching TRBD2. V dropped 0 bases and J dropped 0; count of bases not matched to a gene: 7. Germline V CDR1 and CDR2: SNHLY, FYNNEI. The CDR3 length is 17 residues. The DNA for the CDR3 is TGTGCCAGCAGTGAAGCGAGTCTGCTAGCGGGCTCCTACGAGCAGTACTTC. Encoded protein: CASSEASLLAGSYEQYF.

The chain links TRBV10-3 to TRBJ1-5; 7 bases are shared with TRBD1. The germline CDR1 and CDR2 sequences are ENHRY and SYGVKD. J gave up 5 bases and V 7 bases, and 8 bases lay outside the gene matches. CDR3 length equals 14 residues. The CDR3 region has the DNA TGTGCCATCAAGGGGGACAGCACAGATCAGCCCCAGCATTTT. Its protein is CAIKGDSTDQPQHF.

The chain has TRBV27 and TRBJ2-2, with TRBD1 matching over 12 bases. Looked up from germline, CDR1 is MNHEY and CDR2 is SMNVEV (reference sequence). V was pared by 8 bases and J by 7 bases, with 5 bases of the junction left unmatched. This CDR3 is built from 14 residues. This chain's CDR3 is CASLGQGAIGELFF. The CDR3, as DNA: TGTGCCAGCCTGGGACAGGGGGCTATCGGGGAGCTGTTTTTT.

The rearrangement joins TRBV28 to TRBJ1-1; TRBD1 matches 7 bases. This CDR3 has 17 amino acids. Germline V gene lookup returns CDR1 MDHEN and CDR2 SYDVKM. Losses at the gene ends were 5 bases for V and 2 bases for J; bases not matched to a gene: 14. CDR3 DNA sequence: TGTGCCAGCAGTCTCGTCCCGGGACAGTCTCCTAACACTGAAGCTTTCTTT. It translates to CASSLVPGQSPNTEAFF.

The V and J genes are TRBV19 and TRBJ2-2; D could derive from TRBD1 or TRBD2 (5 bases each). V lost 7 bases to trimming and J lost 3 bases, with 18 bases between them. The germline gives CDR1 LNHDA, CDR2 SQIVND (reference sequence). The CDR3 spans 16 residues. As DNA, the CDR3 is TGTGCCAGTATGTGGGACCTTGGGGCAGACACCGGGGAGCTGTTTTTT. Its protein product is CASMWDLGADTGELFF.

As concerns this clone: Other nucleotide sequences from this sample produce the same CDR3. This rearrangement joins TRBV6-5 to TRBJ2-5; D gene ambiguous. The CDR3 runs to 14 residues. Germline V CDR1 and CDR2: MNHEY, SVGAGI. The V and J ends lost 0 bases and 1 base respectively, with 6 bases between them. CDR3 coding DNA: TGTGCCAGCAGTTACTCCCTAGGCCAAGAGACCCAGTACTTC. This encodes CASSYSLGQETQYF.

The CDR3 sequence is CASSPQLAGTNTGELFF. The CDR3 nucleotides read TGTGCCAGCAGCCCCCAACTAGCGGGTACGAACACCGGGGAGCTGTTTTTT. The chain employs TRBV7-8 and TRBJ2-2, with 9 bases identical to TRBD2. The CDR3 has 17 amino acids. The germline V gene encodes CDR1 SGHVS and CDR2 FQNEAQ. Trimming cost V 5 bases and J 0 bases; bases outside gene matches: 7.